Presented here are 27 T cell receptor beta chains from one specimen sequenced in a study of control samples from healthy donors and cancer patients. TCRdb's copy holds only in-frame clones and misses some; the assay was immunoSEQ multiplex PCR. The sample lists about 89,000 clones, around nine tenths occurring once. The sample was blood. The origin of the receptors is a man aged 25 to 40 in good health.

V gene TRBV9 combines with J gene TRBJ2-2; the D call may be TRBD1 or TRBD2 (5 bases each). Germline CDR1 and CDR2: SGDLS and YYNGEE. The CDR3 totals 14 residues. V lost 2 bases, J lost 10 bases, and 15 bases lay in between. CDR3 protein: CASSVVGGGKELFF. CDR3 DNA: TGTGCCAGCAGCGTTGTAGGTGGGGGAAAGGAGCTGTTTTTT.

The V and J genes are TRBV4-1 and TRBJ2-7; TRBD2 matches 11 bases. V was pared by 4 bases and J by 0 bases, with 14 bases of the junction left unmatched. The CDR3 consists of 19 residues. The germline gives CDR1 MGHRA, CDR2 YSYEKL. CDR3 nucleotides: TGCGCCAGCAGCCCTCGGGGGGCTAGCGGGGGGTCCCTCTCCTACGAGCAGTACTTC. It yields the protein CASSPRGASGGSLSYEQYF.

The chain links TRBV5-1 to TRBJ1-1; a possible D gene is TRBD1 (5 bases). The CDR3 totals 15 residues. V shed 0 bases and J shed 1 base, with 10 bases lying between them. Germline CDR1 reads SGHRS; CDR2 reads YFSETQ. Here the CDR3 reads CASSLGGEWNTEAFF. The CDR3 region has the DNA TGCGCCAGCAGCTTGGGAGGGGAGTGGAACACTGAAGCTTTCTTT.

This sequence joins TRBV4-1 and TRBJ2-1, with 10 bases that match TRBD2. The CDR3 loop spans 17 amino acids. Losses at the gene ends were 2 bases for V and 4 bases for J; bases not matched to a gene: 8. CDR1 and CDR2 from the germline V gene are MGHRA and YSYEKL. CDR3 residues: CASSQPYGTSEYNEQFF. The CDR3 bases are TGCGCCAGCAGCCAACCCTACGGGACTAGCGAATACAATGAGCAGTTCTTC.

The rearrangement uses TRBV5-4 and TRBJ2-4; D gene ambiguous. The germline CDR1 and CDR2 sequences are SGHNT and YYREEE (reference sequence). The germline V and J ends were trimmed by 5 bases and 8 bases, with 8 bases remaining between them. CDR3 length: 11 amino acids. The DNA of the CDR3 is TGTGCCAGCAGTTCCAATGACATTCAGTACTTC. Translated, it gives CASSSNDIQYF. Full variable domain (missing parts from reference TRBV5-4 and TRBJ2-4): ETGVTQSPTHLIKTRGQQVTLRCSSQSGHNTVSWYQQALGQGPQFIFQYYREEENGRGNFPPRFSGLQFPNYSSELNVNALELDDSALYLCASSSNDIQYFGAGTRLSVL.

The chain combines TRBV6-5 with TRBJ1-1; 7 bases map to TRBD1. CDR3 length: 13 residues. The J segment lost 5 bases and the V segment lost 4 bases, leaving 4 bases of the junction unmatched. CDR1 and CDR2 from the germline V gene are MNHEY and SVGAGI. CDR3 residues: CASSSSGQTEAFF. In DNA form, the CDR3 reads TGTGCCAGCAGTTCCTCGGGACAGACTGAAGCTTTCTTT.

The rearrangement uses TRBV6-6 and TRBJ2-1; 11 positions match TRBD2. CDR3 length: 15 residues. Germline assignment: CDR1 MNHNY and CDR2 SVGAGI (reference sequence). V lost 2 bases and J lost 10; bases outside the gene matches: 7. CDR3 amino acids: CASSYSSGGAIEQFF. The CDR3 DNA follows: TGTGCCAGCAGTTACAGTAGCGGGGGGGCTATCGAGCAGTTCTTC.

The chain combines TRBV5-1 with TRBJ2-3; 9 bases align to TRBD1. V dropped 4 bases and J dropped 2; count of bases not matched to a gene: 8. CDR3 size: 16 residues. Germline V gene lookup returns CDR1 SGHRS and CDR2 YFSETQ. Here the CDR3 DNA reads TGCGCCAGCAGCCCGCCCGGGACAGGGACCACAGATACGCAGTATTTT. Translating gives CASSPPGTGTTDTQYF. The whole variable domain, remainder taken from reference TRBV5-1 and TRBJ2-3, is KAGVTQTPRYLIKTRGQQVTLSCSPISGHRSVSWYQQTPGQGLQFLFEYFSETQRNKGNFPGRFSGRQFSNSRSEMNVSTLELGDSALYLCASSPPGTGTTDTQYFGPGTRLTVL.

The chain couples TRBV27 to TRBJ1-2; 8 bases map to TRBD1. Unmatched junction bases numbered 3, after V lost 8 bases and J lost 4 bases. CDR3 length: 12 residues. Germline assignment: CDR1 MNHEY and CDR2 SMNVEV (reference sequence). The CDR3 reads CASWTGSYGYTF. In DNA form, the CDR3 reads TGTGCCAGCTGGACAGGGTCCTATGGCTACACCTTC.

The V gene is TRBV7-2, the J gene TRBJ2-3; 11 bases are a match to TRBD1. Trimming cost V 3 bases and J 3 bases; bases outside gene matches: 5. The CDR3 has 16 amino acids. Germline V CDR1 and CDR2: SGHTA, FQGNSA. The DNA of the CDR3 is TGTGCCAGCAGCTTGGGAGGACAGGGGGCAACAGATACGCAGTATTTT. Its protein is CASSLGGQGATDTQYF.

V usage is TRBV5-1 and J usage is TRBJ2-7; 10 nucleotides match TRBD1. This CDR3 contains 15 residues. The junction had 8 bases not matched to a gene; V was cut back by 4 bases and J by 4 bases. CDR1 and CDR2 from the germline V gene are SGHRS and YFSETQ. The CDR3: CASSAPDRGFYEQYF. The DNA of the CDR3 is TGCGCCAGCAGCGCCCCGGACAGGGGGTTTTACGAGCAGTACTTC.

The chain combines TRBV27 with TRBJ2-3; D is uncertain. V was trimmed by 2 bases and J by 7 bases, leaving 7 bases between them. Germline CDR1 and CDR2: MNHEY and SMNVEV (reference sequence). The CDR3 extends over 12 amino acids. The CDR3 sequence: CASSLLGNTQYF. The CDR3 nucleotides are TGTGCCAGCAGTTTACTGGGGAATACGCAGTATTTT.

The rearrangement uses TRBV18 and TRBJ1-3, with no clear D. The germline V gene encodes CDR1 KGHSH and CDR2 LQKENI. Trimming stripped 2 bases from V and 0 bases from J, with 11 bases between. The CDR3 has 16 residues. CDR3 in DNA: TGTGCCAGCTCACCAGGGAGCCCGGGCTCTGGAAACACCATATATTTT. Its translation: CASSPGSPGSGNTIYF.

The rearrangement uses TRBV2 and TRBJ1-3; D uncertain. CDR3 length equals 16 residues. Trimming stripped 0 bases from V and 4 bases from J, with 13 bases between. Germline V lookup: CDR1 SNHLY, CDR2 FYNNEI. The CDR3 DNA reads TGTGCCAGCAGTGAAGCCTCTGGCGGGCTCGGAAACACCATATATTTT. Translated, it gives CASSEASGGLGNTIYF.

V and J are TRBV6-5 and TRBJ1-2; D is possibly TRBD1 (6 bases). CDR1 and CDR2 from the germline V gene are MNHEY and SVGAGI. Trimming removed 10 bases from V and 3 bases from J, with 15 bases in between. CDR3 size: 13 residues. CDR3 in amino acids: CATLRGGDYGYTF. The CDR3 DNA reads as TGTGCCACCTTGAGAGGGGGTGACTATGGCTACACCTTC.

In DNA, the CDR3 is TGTGCCAGCAGTTACGTGGGTAACGGAGGGTACACTGAAGCTTTCTTT. It is translated as CASSYVGNGGYTEAFF. This chain joins TRBV6-5 and TRBJ1-1, with no clear D. The CDR3 is made up of 16 amino acids. The V gene's germline CDR1 is MNHEY and CDR2 SVGAGI. Trimming cost V 2 bases and J 3 bases, with 16 bases left between them.

The chain combines TRBV6-6 with TRBJ1-1; D gene uncertain. Deletions cut 2 bases from V and 2 bases from J, with 15 bases between. The germline CDR1 and CDR2 sequences are MNHNY and SVGAGI (reference sequence). This CDR3 contains 16 residues. The CDR3 DNA reads TGTGCCAGCAGTTACGGAGTGGCAGAACAAAACACTGAAGCTTTCTTT. Amino acid sequence: CASSYGVAEQNTEAFF.

The chain combines TRBV2 with TRBJ1-6; possibly TRBD1 for D (6 bases). CDR1 is SNHLY, CDR2 FYNNEI, per germline. Trimming removed 8 bases from V and 5 bases from J, with 16 bases in between. The CDR3 contains 15 residues. The CDR3 sequence is CASSLRTVDNSPLHF. DNA for the CDR3: TGTGCCAGCTCCCTGCGGACAGTAGATAATTCACCCCTCCACTTT.

The V and J genes are TRBV19 and TRBJ2-3; D gene uncertain. Germline V CDR1 and CDR2: LNHDA, SQIVND (reference sequence). The germline V and J ends were trimmed by 3 bases and 4 bases, with 14 bases remaining between them. There are 15 residues in the CDR3. The CDR3: CASSIVSSAPDTQYF. CDR3 bases: TGTGCCAGTAGTATTGTTTCTTCTGCCCCAGATACGCAGTATTTT.

V gene TRBV6-5 combines with J gene TRBJ2-1; 7 bases line up with TRBD1. The ends lost 5 bases at V and 12 bases at J; junction bases unmatched: 16. The CDR3 is 15 amino acids. The germline V gene has CDR1 MNHEY and CDR2 SVGAGI. CDR3 protein: CASSTPQGSSKGQFF. CDR3 DNA: TGTGCCAGCAGTACCCCACAGGGGTCCTCCAAGGGGCAGTTCTTC.

CDR3 sequence reads: CAWSVPGAAQETQYF. Written as DNA, the CDR3 is TGTGCCTGGAGTGTACCAGGGGCCGCCCAAGAGACCCAGTACTTC. V gene TRBV30 combines with J gene TRBJ2-5; D may be TRBD1 (6 bases). Germline values: CDR1 GTSNPN, CDR2 SVGIG (reference sequence). V was pared by 0 bases and J by 1 base, with 12 bases between. This CDR3 comprises 15 residues.

The chain links TRBV10-3 to TRBJ1-1; no clear D gene. Germline-derived CDR1 and CDR2 are ENHRY and SYGVKD. The CDR3 has 13 amino acids. Trimming removed 11 bases at V and 0 bases at J, with 13 bases between. The CDR3 DNA is TGTGCCTCAAGCCAGGTTATGAACACTGAAGCTTTCTTT. Its protein product is CASSQVMNTEAFF.

CDR3 loop: CASSLRGGLSTGELFF. The DNA of the CDR3 is TGTGCCAGCAGCTTACGGGGAGGGTTGAGCACCGGGGAGCTGTTTTTT. The rearrangement links TRBV25-1 to TRBJ2-2; 7 bases match TRBD2. V dropped 6 bases and J dropped 4; count of bases not matched to a gene: 11. Germline V gene sequence: CDR1 MGHDK, CDR2 SYGVNS. The CDR3 extends over 16 amino acids. Combining the CDR3 with reference TRBV25-1 and TRBJ2-2 gives the whole variable domain EADIYQTPRYLVIGTGKKITLECSQTMGHDKMYWYQQDPGMELHLIHYSYGVNSTEKGDLSSESTVSRIRTEHFPLTLESARPSHTSQYLCASSLRGGLSTGELFFGEGSRLTVL.

Remarks on this clone: A read error may be the cause here, since a much bigger clone is one base away. CDR3 DNA sequence: TGCAGTGCTAGACTCCACAATAAGCAGTTCTTC. Translation gives CSARLHNKQFF. This chain connects TRBV20-1 to TRBJ2-1; D call uncertain. CDR1 and CDR2 (germline): DFQATT, SNEGSKA (reference sequence). The CDR3 is made up of 11 amino acids.

V is TRBV12-5 and J is TRBJ2-5; the D is unclear. Trimming left V 2 bases short and J 5 bases short, with 9 bases between. The CDR3 runs 13 residues. CDR1 LGHNT and CDR2 FRNRAP come from the germline V gene. The chain's CDR3 is CASGLFPMETQYF. CDR3 DNA: TGTGCTAGTGGTTTGTTCCCGATGGAGACCCAGTACTTC.

In its sample, this clone was seen a few times. The chain is built from TRBV29-1 and TRBJ2-3; 12 nucleotides agree with TRBD2. CDR3 length equals 16 residues. The V gene end was trimmed by 1 base and the J gene end by 4 bases; junction bases not matched to a gene: 6. Germline CDR1 and CDR2: SQVTM and ANQGSEA. The CDR3 DNA reads as TGCAGCGTTGAAGGGGCTAGCGGGGGGGCAGCAGATACGCAGTATTTT. It yields the protein CSVEGASGGAADTQYF.

This clone showed up just a few times. This chain joins TRBV5-4 and TRBJ2-2; D is unclear. Germline CDR1 and CDR2: SGHNT and YYREEE (reference sequence). This CDR3 contains 12 residues. V dropped 0 bases and J dropped 7 bases, with 4 bases sitting between them. CDR3 sequence (DNA): TGTGCCAGCAGCTTGGGTGGCGGGGAGCTGTTTTTT. This translates into CASSLGGGELFF.